These 23 T cell receptor beta chains were all obtained from the same sample, sequenced in a study of cytomegalovirus exposure and HLA in healthy donors. Libraries were prepared by immunoSEQ multiplex PCR; TCRdb keeps only in-frame clonotypes and omits some of them. The top ten hold more than 1.2% of the sample, which has around 190,000 clones, roughly 83% seen once. The sequenced sample was PBMCs. The receptors were sampled from a young woman in good health and CMV-seronegative.

The chain recombines TRBV27 with TRBJ1-3; possible D gene TRBD1, 5 bases. V was shortened by 2 bases and J by 5 bases, with 7 bases between the two germline ends. Per the germline V gene, CDR1 is MNHEY and CDR2 is SMNVEV (reference sequence). The length of the CDR3 is 13 residues. The DNA of the CDR3 is TGTGCCAGCAGTTTAGACAGAAGAAACACCATATATTTT. It encodes CASSLDRRNTIYF.

This clone was counted once. The chain joins TRBV12-1 to TRBJ1-6; the D segment call TRBD1 is taken from the table without a DNA check. TRBV12-1 is a listed pseudogene. The CDR3 runs to 16 residues. CDR3 region: CASSLQETGNNSPLHF. The CDR3 DNA sequence: TGTGCCAGCAGCTTGCAAGAGACAGGGAATAATTCACCCCTCCACTTT.

The rearrangement links TRBV5-1 to TRBJ2-7; possible D gene TRBD1, 5 bases. Trimming took 7 bases from V and 0 from J, leaving 11 bases between them. Germline assignment: CDR1 SGHRS and CDR2 YFSETQ. This CDR3 has 13 amino acids. In nucleotides, the CDR3 is TGCGCCAGCTTTCAGGACACCTCCTACGAGCAGTACTTC. Protein: CASFQDTSYEQYF.

This rearrangement joins TRBV19 to TRBJ2-1, with D perhaps TRBD2 (5 bases). CDR1 is LNHDA, CDR2 SQIVND, per germline (reference sequence). Trimming took 3 bases from V and 6 from J, leaving 9 bases between them. CDR3 length equals 13 residues. CDR3 nucleotide sequence: TGTGCCAGTAGTATCTTTGCGGGCAATGAGCAGTTCTTC. Translation gives CASSIFAGNEQFF. Variable domain in full (rest from reference TRBV19 and TRBJ2-1): DGGITQSPKYLFRKEGQNVTLSCEQNLNHDAMYWYRQDPGQGLRLIYYSQIVNDFQKGDIAEGYSVSREKKESFPLTVTSAQKNPTAFYLCASSIFAGNEQFFGPGTRLTVL.

The chain recombines TRBV6-1 with TRBJ1-2; the D gene is possibly TRBD1 (5 bases). V was pared by 5 bases and J by 2 bases, with 9 bases between. Germline V gene data show CDR1 as MNHNS and CDR2 as SASEGT. The CDR3 loop spans 13 amino acids. CDR3 residues: CASSIDSNYGYTF. As DNA, the CDR3 is TGTGCCAGCAGTATCGACAGCAACTATGGCTACACCTTC.

V usage is TRBV5-1 and J usage is TRBJ1-2, with 8 positions matching TRBD1. Germline assignment: CDR1 SGHRS and CDR2 YFSETQ. The CDR3 runs 12 residues. After removal of 6 bases from V and 8 bases from J, the junction contained 6 bases not matched to a gene. The CDR3 reads CASNLDRGGYTF. In DNA form, the CDR3 reads TGCGCCAGCAACCTCGACAGGGGAGGCTACACCTTC. The full variable domain, rest sourced from reference TRBV5-1 and TRBJ1-2, is KAGVTQTPRYLIKTRGQQVTLSCSPISGHRSVSWYQQTPGQGLQFLFEYFSETQRNKGNFPGRFSGRQFSNSRSEMNVSTLELGDSALYLCASNLDRGGYTFGSGTRLTVV.

The V and J genes are TRBV18 and TRBJ2-2; D not resolved. Trimming removed 3 bases from V and 6 bases from J, with 14 bases in between. Germline V gene lookup returns CDR1 KGHSH and CDR2 LQKENI. The CDR3 has 15 amino acids. In DNA form, the CDR3 reads TGTGCCAGCTCACCGCAGACTCCCCCACCCGGGGAGCTGTTTTTT. Protein sequence: CASSPQTPPPGELFF.

The rearrangement links TRBV30 to TRBJ2-1; D remains unclear. There are 14 residues in the CDR3. Trimming took 0 bases from V and 5 from J, leaving 11 bases between them. Germline V gene sequence: CDR1 GTSNPN, CDR2 SVGIG (reference sequence). The CDR3 region has the DNA TGTGCCTGGAGTGTACGGGTCCTAGACAATGAGCAGTTCTTC. This translates into CAWSVRVLDNEQFF.

The CDR3 sequence is CASSLLGGLNNEQFF. CDR3 in DNA: TGTGCCAGCAGCTTATTGGGGGGGCTGAACAATGAGCAGTTCTTC. The chain carries TRBV7-3 and TRBJ2-1; D is perhaps TRBD2 (7 bases). Germline V gene data show CDR1 as SGHTA and CDR2 as FQGTGA. Trimming took off 2 bases at V and 5 bases at J, with 13 bases between the two ends. The CDR3 is 15 residues long.

This clone has a single count. The rearrangement links TRBV11-3 to TRBJ2-7, with D possibly matching TRBD2 (5 bases). The CDR3 spans 13 residues. CDR1 is SGHNT and CDR2 is YENEEA in the germline V gene. With 5 bases removed from V and 2 bases from J, the gap between germline ends came to 10 bases. This CDR3 is CASSLGGTYEQYF. The CDR3 nucleotides read TGTGCCAGCAGCCTAGGAGGAACCTACGAGCAGTACTTC. The variable domain in full, with the rest retrieved from reference TRBV11-3 and TRBJ2-7, is EAGVVQSPRYKIIEKKQPVAFWCNPISGHNTLYWYLQNLGQGPELLIRYENEEAVDDSQLPKDRFSAERLKGVDSTLKIQPAELGDSAVYLCASSLGGTYEQYFGPGTRLTVT.

The chain is built from TRBV15 and TRBJ1-4; tentative D call: TRBD1 (5 bases). V dropped 0 bases and J dropped 3 bases, with 14 bases sitting between them. The CDR3 spans 17 residues. CDR1 and CDR2 from the germline V gene are LNHNV and YYDKDF (reference sequence). CDR3 nucleotides: TGTGCCACCAGCAGAGATTATCCCAGGGATGCTAATGAAAAACTGTTTTTT. Translation: CATSRDYPRDANEKLFF.

The V and J genes are TRBV7-9 and TRBJ2-5, with TRBD2 identical over 10 bases. The V segment lost 7 bases and the J segment 5 bases; nucleotides outside the gene matches: 16. The CDR3 covers 17 residues. The germline gives CDR1 SEHNR, CDR2 FQNEAQ (reference sequence). This CDR3 reads CASTQGLAPKGGETQYF. The DNA of the CDR3 is TGTGCCAGCACCCAGGGACTAGCGCCGAAGGGGGGGGAGACCCAGTACTTC.

This clone was seen a few times. V and J are TRBV15 and TRBJ2-7; D is perhaps TRBD1 (6 bases). V lost 6 bases to trimming and J lost 1 base, with 7 bases between them. The CDR3 consists of 12 residues. Germline V lookup: CDR1 LNHNV, CDR2 YYDKDF (reference sequence). CDR3 bases: TGTGCCACCAGGGACAGTTCCTACGAGCAGTACTTC. Encoded protein: CATRDSSYEQYF.

V gene TRBV19 combines with J gene TRBJ2-3; 7 bases agree with TRBD2. The CDR3 extends over 15 amino acids. V shed 6 bases, J shed 0 bases, and the junction held 6 bases outside the gene matches. CDR1 LNHDA and CDR2 SQIVND come from the germline V gene (reference sequence). CDR3 in amino acids: CASSQSGASTDTQYF. DNA of the CDR3: TGTGCCAGTAGCCAGAGCGGGGCTAGCACAGATACGCAGTATTTT.

This sequence joins TRBV11-1 and TRBJ2-7, with no clear D. The ends were cut back, 7 bases at V and 5 bases at J, with 12 bases in the middle. Germline CDR1 and CDR2: SGHAT and FQDESV (reference sequence). CDR3 size: 12 residues. The CDR3 sequence: CASTNNRDEQYF. Written as DNA, the CDR3 is TGTGCCAGCACAAATAACCGGGACGAGCAGTACTTC.

The genes are TRBV5-8 and TRBJ1-6; possibly TRBD1 for D (6 bases). V lost 0 bases and J 12 bases, leaving 16 bases between the germline ends. This CDR3 is built from 15 residues. Germline V CDR1 and CDR2: SGHTS, YDEGEE. The CDR3 protein is CASSLDRAQILPLHF. The CDR3, as DNA: TGTGCCAGCAGCTTGGACAGGGCCCAAATTTTACCCCTCCACTTT.

In its sample, this clone was seen once. The chain has TRBV19 and TRBJ1-5; TRBD1 aligns across 10 bases. CDR3 length: 15 residues. Germline lookup yields CDR1 LNHDA and CDR2 SQIVND (reference sequence). Losses at the gene ends were 9 bases for V and 3 bases for J; bases not matched to a gene: 8. CDR3 sequence (DNA): TGTGCCAGCGAGACAGGGGGCAGGAACAATCAGCCCCAGCATTTT. It specifies CASETGGRNNQPQHF. The whole variable domain, remainder taken from reference TRBV19 and TRBJ1-5, is DGGITQSPKYLFRKEGQNVTLSCEQNLNHDAMYWYRQDPGQGLRLIYYSQIVNDFQKGDIAEGYSVSREKKESFPLTVTSAQKNPTAFYLCASETGGRNNQPQHFGDGTRLSIL.

This clone has more than one count but fewer than ten. The chain employs TRBV7-9 and TRBJ2-7, with D maybe TRBD2 (5 bases). With 2 bases removed from V and 7 bases from J, the gap between germline ends came to 9 bases. In germline, CDR1 is SEHNR, CDR2 FQNEAQ (reference sequence). This CDR3 is 12 amino acids long. The CDR3 loop reads CASSLYEGEQYF. The CDR3 region has the DNA TGTGCCAGCAGCTTATACGAGGGTGAGCAGTACTTC.

The rearrangement links TRBV4-1 to TRBJ2-5; tentatively, D is TRBD1 (6 bases). The germline CDR1 and CDR2 sequences are MGHRA and YSYEKL. V was pared by 0 bases and J by 4 bases, with 18 bases between. The CDR3 spans 17 residues. The DNA of the CDR3 is TGCGCCAGCAGCCAAGATTTCTTGCAGGGGCGCGTAGAGACCCAGTACTTC. Its protein is CASSQDFLQGRVETQYF.

The gene calls are TRBV7-2 and TRBJ2-5; D is perhaps TRBD2 (5 bases). CDR3 size: 13 residues. Between the trimmed V and J ends, which lost 5 bases and 5 bases, there was a span of 12 bases. Germline CDR1 and CDR2: SGHTA and FQGNSA. The CDR3 region is CASSGKTGETQYF. The CDR3 bases are TGTGCCAGCAGCGGGAAGACGGGGGAGACCCAGTACTTC.

Here the CDR3 reads CASSMRDRRRDGYTF. As DNA, the CDR3 is TGTGCCAGCAGCATGCGGGACAGGCGGCGAGATGGCTACACCTTC. The chain joins TRBV7-9 to TRBJ1-2; 8 nucleotides align to TRBD1. V lost 5 bases, J lost 6 bases, and 11 bases stayed unmatched. The CDR3 covers 15 residues. In germline, CDR1 is SEHNR, CDR2 FQNEAQ (reference sequence). Complete variable domain (other parts from reference TRBV7-9 and TRBJ1-2): DTGVSQNPRHKITKRGQNVTFRCDPISEHNRLYWYRQTLGQGPEFLTYFQNEAQLEKSRLLSDRFSAERPKGSFSTLEIQRTEQGDSAMYLCASSMRDRRRDGYTFGSGTRLTVV.

The table lists this clone with a count of one. This rearrangement joins TRBV19 to TRBJ1-2, with 7 positions matching TRBD1. Germline lookup yields CDR1 LNHDA and CDR2 SQIVND (reference sequence). Trimming removed 4 bases from V and 0 bases from J; junction bases left unmatched: 5. This CDR3 region has 15 residues. The CDR3 spells CASSRDSDSNYGYTF. The CDR3 nucleotides read TGTGCCAGTAGTAGGGACAGTGACTCTAACTATGGCTACACCTTC.

The CDR3 bases are TGCAGTGCCCCCCAAGGCTACACCTTC. It encodes CSAPQGYTF. The chain is built from TRBV20-1 and TRBJ1-2; D not certain. Trimming took 6 bases from V and 8 from J, leaving 7 bases between them. Germline V gene data show CDR1 as DFQATT and CDR2 as SNEGSKA (reference sequence). The CDR3 runs 9 residues.